Included here is one T cell receptor beta chain sequence, with context. Its target is unknown. The data were taken from a study of cytomegalovirus exposure and HLA in healthy donors. The study, taken as a whole, reports: Among TCR beta chains of equal frequency, HLA-associated ones were more clonally expanded in a later analysis.

Germline V gene lookup returns CDR1 SGHRS and CDR2 YFSETQ. CDR3 size: 15 residues. The V end lost 3 bases, the J end lost 0 bases, and 11 bases lay between the germline ends. The PCR had 60 Vbeta and 13 Jbeta primers. Original methodology: Roughly 10 million shared chains were among approximately 87 million unique TCR beta chains counted in a later analysis. This table comes from immunoSEQ multiplex PCR, and its TCRdb copy is limited to in-frame clones, with some not included. D and trimming were read from the DNA, whereas the V and J calls and clone size are those reported in that table. The table records approximately 140,000 clones, approximately 80% of them present only once.

V gene TRBV5-1 combines with J gene TRBJ2-3, with a possible D match to TRBD2 (6 bases). This clonotype originated in a man aged 40-50 years in good health and CMV-seronegative. The sample consisted of PBMCs. The CDR3 loop is CASSYLASSTDTQYF. CDR3 coding DNA: TGCGCCAGCAGCTATCTAGCGTCTAGCACAGATACGCAGTATTTT.